A single sample gave rise to the 7 T cell receptor beta chains below, sequenced in a study of T cell responses to AZD1222 COVID-19 vaccine. Method: immunoSEQ multiplex PCR; TCRdb's copy keeps in-frame clones and lacks some. The repertoire holds roughly 150,000 clones, approximately 88% seen once, with approximately 3.6% in the top ten. Sequencing was performed on peripheral blood, taken on day 0 of MenACWY control vaccination. These receptors came from an adult in good health.

V is TRBV7-9 and J is TRBJ2-3; D unclear. The CDR3 is 14 amino acids. In germline, CDR1 is SEHNR, CDR2 FQNEAQ (reference sequence). V shed 5 bases and J shed 0 bases, with 9 bases lying between them. This CDR3 reads CASSLTSSTDTQYF. The CDR3 bases are TGTGCCAGCAGCCTAACGTCTAGCACAGATACGCAGTATTTT.

V is TRBV14 and J is TRBJ2-1, with 8 bases fitting TRBD2. The CDR3 sequence is 18 residues long. The trim removed 3 bases at V and 3 bases at J, leaving 13 bases unmatched. Germline V lookup: CDR1 SGHDN, CDR2 FVKESK. The CDR3 reads CASSQVLSKAGVYNEQFF. DNA of the CDR3: TGTGCCAGCAGCCAGGTTCTCTCAAAAGCGGGAGTCTACAATGAGCAGTTCTTC.

V is TRBV4-3 and J is TRBJ2-1, with 10 bases lining up with TRBD2. This CDR3 is built from 16 residues. Trimming took 1 base from V and 5 from J; bases not matched to a gene: 5. The germline V gene encodes CDR1 LGHNA and CDR2 YSLEER. CDR3 region: CASSQAALAGDNEQFF. In DNA form, the CDR3 reads TGCGCCAGCAGCCAAGCGGCTCTAGCGGGGGACAATGAGCAGTTCTTC.

This clone was seen just once. The J gene is TRBJ2-3, the V gene TRBV9; D is perhaps TRBD1 (5 bases). In germline, CDR1 is SGDLS, CDR2 YYNGEE. V was trimmed by 4 bases and J by 3 bases, leaving 18 bases between them. The CDR3 is made up of 16 amino acids. The CDR3 coding sequence is TGTGCCAGCAGCCCCAGTGGGCAGGGTCGGACAGATACGCAGTATTTT. It codes for CASSPSGQGRTDTQYF.

This clone was detected once. The chain uses TRBV2 and TRBJ1-5; perhaps TRBD1 as D (5 bases). The CDR3 has 13 residues. The V end lost 6 bases, the J end lost 7 bases, and 13 bases lay between the germline ends. Germline V gene sequence: CDR1 SNHLY, CDR2 FYNNEI. For the CDR3, the DNA is TGTGCCAGCAGGACACAGGCGTCGCAGCCCCAGCATTTT. Amino acids: CASRTQASQPQHF.

V and J are TRBV18 and TRBJ1-1; 7 bases are a match to TRBD1. The junction had 2 bases not matched to a gene; V was cut back by 0 bases and J by 4 bases. The germline V gene encodes CDR1 KGHSH and CDR2 LQKENI. This CDR3 has 14 amino acids. The CDR3 DNA reads as TGTGCCAGCTCACCACCCCCAGGGGGCACTGAAGCTTTCTTT. Translation: CASSPPPGGTEAFF.

This sequence joins TRBV3-1 (or the pseudogene TRBV3-2) and TRBJ1-1, with D maybe TRBD1 (6 bases). Trimming stripped 7 bases from V and 8 bases from J, with 17 bases between. The V gene's germline CDR1 is LGHDT and CDR2 YNNKEL (reference sequence). The CDR3 sequence is 13 residues long. CDR3 amino acids: CASTQTVTGEAFF. The CDR3, as DNA: TGTGCCAGCACCCAGACCGTAACAGGGGAAGCTTTCTTT.